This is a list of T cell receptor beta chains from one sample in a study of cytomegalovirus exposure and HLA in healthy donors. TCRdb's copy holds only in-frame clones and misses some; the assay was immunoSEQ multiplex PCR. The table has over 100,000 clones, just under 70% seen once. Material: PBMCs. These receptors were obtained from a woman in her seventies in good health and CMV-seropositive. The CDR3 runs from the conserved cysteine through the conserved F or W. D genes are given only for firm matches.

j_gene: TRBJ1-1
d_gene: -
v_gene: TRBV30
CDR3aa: CAWVRLNTEAFF

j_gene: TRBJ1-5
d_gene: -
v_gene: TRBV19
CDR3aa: CASSNGQGLNQPQHF

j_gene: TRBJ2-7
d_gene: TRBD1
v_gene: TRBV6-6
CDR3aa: CASKTRDSYEQYF

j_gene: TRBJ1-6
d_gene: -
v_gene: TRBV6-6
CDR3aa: CASSRQNNSPLHF

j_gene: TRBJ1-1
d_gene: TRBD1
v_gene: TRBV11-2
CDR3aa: CASSFPGQGKTEAFF

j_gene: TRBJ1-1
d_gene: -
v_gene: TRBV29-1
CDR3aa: CSVEDRLRTEAFF

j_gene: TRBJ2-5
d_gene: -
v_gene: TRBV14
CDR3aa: CASSHVGVVQETQYF

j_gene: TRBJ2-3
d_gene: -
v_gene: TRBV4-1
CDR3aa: CASRSGGQSTDTQYF

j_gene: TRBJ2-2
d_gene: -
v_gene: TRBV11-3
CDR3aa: CASSLRDPGELFF

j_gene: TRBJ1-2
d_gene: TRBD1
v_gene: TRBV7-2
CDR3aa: CASSLGTGGYGYTF

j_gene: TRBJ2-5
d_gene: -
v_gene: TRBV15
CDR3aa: CATSRDRGTQYF

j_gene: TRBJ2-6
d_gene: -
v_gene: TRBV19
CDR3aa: CASSIRQVYSGANVLTF

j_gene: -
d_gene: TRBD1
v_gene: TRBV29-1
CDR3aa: CSWTGTGYEQYF

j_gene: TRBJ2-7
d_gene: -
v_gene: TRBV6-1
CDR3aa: CASSEQGIYEQYF

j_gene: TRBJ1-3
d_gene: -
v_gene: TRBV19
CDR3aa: CASSIQVYSGNTIYF

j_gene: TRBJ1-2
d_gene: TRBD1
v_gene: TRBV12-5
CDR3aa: CASGPGGSLYGYTF

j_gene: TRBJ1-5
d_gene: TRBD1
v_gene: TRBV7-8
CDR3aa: CASSPGQGAHQPQHF

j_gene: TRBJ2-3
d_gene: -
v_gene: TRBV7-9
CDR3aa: CASSLKGAGTDTQYF

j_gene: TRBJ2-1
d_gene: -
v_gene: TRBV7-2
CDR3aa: CASSLASTSYNEQFF

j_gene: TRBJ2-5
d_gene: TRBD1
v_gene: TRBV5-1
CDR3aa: CASSKQGSQETQYF

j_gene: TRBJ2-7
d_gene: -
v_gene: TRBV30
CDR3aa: CAWSVGGYEQYF

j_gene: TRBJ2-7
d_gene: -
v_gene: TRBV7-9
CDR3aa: CASSSLSQGRSYEQYF

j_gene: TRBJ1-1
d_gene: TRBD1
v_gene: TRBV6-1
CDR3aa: CASKRGPGLNTEAFF

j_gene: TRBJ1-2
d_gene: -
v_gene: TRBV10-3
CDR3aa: CAISANSGSGGYTF

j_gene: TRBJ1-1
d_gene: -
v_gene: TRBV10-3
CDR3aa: CAISVGGARNTEAFF

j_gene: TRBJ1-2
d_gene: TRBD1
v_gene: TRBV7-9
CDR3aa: CASSFAGQGDGYTF

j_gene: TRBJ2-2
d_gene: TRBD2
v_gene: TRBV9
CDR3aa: CASSVGTSGGRGELFF

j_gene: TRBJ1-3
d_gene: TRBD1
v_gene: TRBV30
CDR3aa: CAWSAKTGVGNTIYF

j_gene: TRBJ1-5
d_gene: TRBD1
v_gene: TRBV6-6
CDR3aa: CASRGTDQPQHF

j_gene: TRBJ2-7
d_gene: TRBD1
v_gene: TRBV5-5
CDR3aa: CASSQTWDRDHEQYF

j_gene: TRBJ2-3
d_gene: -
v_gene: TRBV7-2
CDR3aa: CASSLARGRPQYF